The 9 T cell receptor beta chains reported below all come from one sample, sequenced in a study of blood T cell repertoires in COVID-19. Profiling relied on immunoSEQ multiplex PCR, and the TCRdb table lists in-frame clones only, not all of them. The sample records a few hundred thousand clones, approximately 90% being singletons. The sequenced sample was peripheral blood. These receptors were taken from a woman aged 40 to 49 with acute or convalescent COVID-19.

J is TRBJ1-1 and V is TRBV27, with 9 bases matching TRBD1. CDR3 length: 15 residues. Trimming removed 10 bases from V and 8 bases from J; junction bases left unmatched: 17. The germline V gene has CDR1 MNHEY and CDR2 SMNVEV (reference sequence). CDR3 residues: CATRHRNTGGIEAFF. The CDR3 DNA is TGTGCCACCAGACACCGCAATACAGGGGGCATCGAAGCTTTCTTT.

The chain joins TRBV9 to TRBJ1-2; D gene unclear. Trimming stripped 0 bases from V and 4 bases from J, with 13 bases between. Germline V lookup: CDR1 SGDLS, CDR2 YYNGEE. The CDR3 has 15 amino acids. The CDR3 protein is CASSVDNGEFYGYTF. CDR3 sequence (DNA): TGTGCCAGCAGCGTAGATAACGGGGAATTCTATGGCTACACCTTC.

The genes are TRBV7-9 and TRBJ1-2; no definite D call. V dropped 5 bases and J dropped 1 base, with 17 bases sitting between them. This CDR3 contains 16 residues. Germline V lookup: CDR1 SEHNR, CDR2 FQNEAQ (reference sequence). CDR3 coding DNA: TGTGCCAGCAGCCCTTCGTGGAGCCGAGATAACTATGGCTACACCTTC. Amino acids: CASSPSWSRDNYGYTF.

The V gene is TRBV7-9, the J gene TRBJ1-5; a weak D match, TRBD1 (5 bases). Deletions cut 3 bases from V and 7 bases from J, with 19 bases between. Germline loops: CDR1 SEHNR, CDR2 FQNEAQ (reference sequence). The CDR3 runs to 16 residues. The CDR3 here is CASSFTSRQNPQPQHF. DNA of the CDR3: TGTGCCAGCAGCTTTACGTCACGACAGAATCCCCAGCCCCAGCATTTT. Combining the CDR3 with reference TRBV7-9 and TRBJ1-5 gives the whole variable domain DTGVSQNPRHKITKRGQNVTFRCDPISEHNRLYWYRQTLGQGPEFLTYFQNEAQLEKSRLLSDRFSAERPKGSFSTLEIQRTEQGDSAMYLCASSFTSRQNPQPQHFGDGTRLSIL.

V and J are TRBV6-4 and TRBJ2-3, with TRBD1 matching 7 bases. Trimming removed 10 bases from V and 1 base from J; junction bases left unmatched: 11. There are 15 residues in the CDR3. Germline V gene data show CDR1 as MRHNA and CDR2 as SNTAGT. The CDR3 DNA sequence: TGTGCCACCGGCGAGGGGGACAGCGGCACAGATACGCAGTATTTT. As protein: CATGEGDSGTDTQYF.

This clone showed up just a few times. This sequence joins TRBV7-2 and TRBJ1-6, with D perhaps matching TRBD1 (5 bases). This CDR3 has 16 residues. The germline V gene has CDR1 SGHTA and CDR2 FQGNSA. V was shortened by 5 bases and J by 9 bases, with 20 bases between the two germline ends. The CDR3 region is CASSPQGGGVISPLHF. DNA of the CDR3: TGTGCCAGCAGCCCTCAGGGTGGCGGGGTAATTTCACCCCTCCACTTT.

The chain combines TRBV6-5 with TRBJ2-5; D perhaps matches TRBD1 (6 bases). V was clipped by 5 bases and J by 1 base, with 14 bases between them. Germline CDR1 reads MNHEY; CDR2 reads SVGAGI. This CDR3 region has 15 residues. Written as DNA, the CDR3 is TGTGCCAGCAGTAGTACAGGGCGAGGCCAAGAGACCCAGTACTTC. This gives the protein CASSSTGRGQETQYF.

The chain has TRBV7-9 and TRBJ2-2, with D tentatively TRBD1 (6 bases). Germline CDR1 SEHNR, CDR2 FQNEAQ (reference sequence). The CDR3 runs to 17 residues. The V and J ends lost 1 base and 3 bases respectively, with 15 bases between them. CDR3: CASSLVVGQGYTGELFF. The DNA of the CDR3 is TGTGCCAGCAGCTTAGTGGTTGGTCAGGGGTACACCGGGGAGCTGTTTTTT.

The J gene is TRBJ1-6, the V gene TRBV7-2; 9 bases agree with TRBD1. The CDR3 length is 14 residues. Trimming removed 9 bases from V and 8 bases from J; junction bases left unmatched: 8. CDR1 and CDR2 from the germline V gene are SGHTA and FQGNSA. This chain's CDR3 is CASRGQGTHSPLHF. The CDR3, as DNA: TGTGCCAGTAGGGGACAGGGTACGCATTCACCCCTCCACTTT.